These 5 T cell receptor beta chains share one sample of origin, sequenced in a study of cytomegalovirus exposure and HLA in healthy donors. 60 Vbeta and 13 Jbeta primers were used in PCR. The protocol was immunoSEQ multiplex PCR, while the TCRdb copy is restricted to in-frame clones and leaves out a portion. The sample lists over 200,000 clones, roughly 90% occurring once. Sequenced: PBMCs. Receptor source: a woman aged 18-29 years in good health and CMV-seronegative.

The chain recombines TRBV29-1 with TRBJ1-2, with no clear D. CDR1 and CDR2 (germline): SQVTM, ANQGSEA. V dropped 6 bases and J dropped 0 bases, with 14 bases sitting between them. This CDR3 region has 14 residues. The CDR3 nucleotides are TGCAGCGTCTTCGGACTGTCCCCTAACTATGGCTACACCTTC. Protein: CSVFGLSPNYGYTF.

The chain couples TRBV7-2 to TRBJ1-2; TRBD1 matches 10 bases. V lost 5 bases and J lost 4; bases outside the gene matches: 4. Germline CDR1 reads SGHTA; CDR2 reads FQGNSA. The CDR3 spans 14 residues. DNA of the CDR3: TGTGCCAGCAGCGGGGACAGGGGTTCCTATGGCTACACCTTC. This encodes CASSGDRGSYGYTF.

The rearrangement links TRBV6-5 to TRBJ1-2, with TRBD1 identical over 7 bases. V lost 5 bases to trimming and J lost 5 bases; unmatched junction nucleotides: 11. The CDR3 spans 15 residues. Germline values: CDR1 MNHEY, CDR2 SVGAGI. Here the CDR3 reads CASSAHTGTEYGYTF. The CDR3, as DNA: TGTGCCAGCAGTGCTCATACCGGGACAGAGTATGGCTACACCTTC.

In this sample, this clone turned up a few times. The chain couples TRBV18 to TRBJ2-7; TRBD1 aligns across 7 bases. The CDR3 length is 17 residues. Germline CDR1 reads KGHSH; CDR2 reads LQKENI. V lost 4 bases to trimming and J lost 3 bases; unmatched junction nucleotides: 15. CDR3 amino acids: CASSLQSTGNGYYEQYF. DNA for the CDR3: TGTGCCAGCTCACTTCAGTCGACAGGGAACGGCTACTACGAGCAGTACTTC.

The V call is TRBV4-1, the J call TRBJ2-2; 8 nucleotides agree with TRBD1. Germline-derived CDR1 and CDR2 are MGHRA and YSYEKL. This CDR3 region has 15 residues. J gave up 0 bases and V 5 bases, and 2 bases lay outside the gene matches. CDR3 region: CASSRGQANTGELFF. The CDR3 DNA is TGCGCCAGCAGCAGGGGACAGGCGAACACCGGGGAGCTGTTTTTT.